Below, 22 T cell receptor beta chains from the same sample are listed, as sequenced in a study of neurological immune-mediated disorders. MiXCR was run by TCRdb on the 5' RACE reads, yielding one entry per CDR3 protein. The sample contains around 15,000 distinct CDR3 sequences, roughly 22% of which appear only once. Sequences were obtained from PBMCs. The receptor set was obtained from a man aged 45-60 years in good health.

This clonotype was picked up many times. V gene TRBV20-1 combines with J gene TRBJ2-3, with TRBD2 matching over 7 bases. From germline, CDR1 is DFQATT and CDR2 SNEGSKA (reference sequence). V lost 1 base and J lost 6; bases outside the gene matches: 10. There are 15 residues in the CDR3. CDR3 in amino acids: CSARGGPGGRDTQYF. CDR3 sequence (DNA): TGCAGTGCTAGAGGAGGGCCGGGAGGAAGGGATACGCAGTATTTT.

The chain carries TRBV10-3 and TRBJ2-3; D is possibly TRBD1 (5 bases). Deletions cut 7 bases from V and 2 bases from J, with 13 bases between. The CDR3 contains 14 residues. Germline CDR1 reads ENHRY; CDR2 reads SYGVKD. CDR3 coding DNA: TGTGCCATCACTGACAGAAGAATCACAGATACGCAGTATTTT. Protein: CAITDRRITDTQYF.

This clonotype was found a few times. This rearrangement joins TRBV30 to TRBJ2-7, with 7 bases lining up with TRBD1. Trimming at V came to 4 bases and at J to 0 bases, leaving 3 bases not matched to a gene. The CDR3 is 13 amino acids. Germline CDR1 and CDR2: GTSNPN and SVGIG (reference sequence). CDR3: CAWTGGSSYEQYF. CDR3 in DNA: TGTGCCTGGACAGGGGGATCCTCCTACGAGCAGTACTTC.

There are many counts of this clonotype. This rearrangement joins TRBV19 to TRBJ2-2, with D unclear. There are 11 residues in the CDR3. Per germline, CDR1 LNHDA and CDR2 SQIVND (reference sequence). V dropped 4 bases and J dropped 4 bases, with 1 base sitting between them. The CDR3 sequence is CASSTTGELFF. CDR3 bases: TGTGCCAGTAGTACCACCGGGGAGCTGTTTTTT.

The gene calls are TRBV7-2 and TRBJ2-5; tentatively, D is TRBD1 (5 bases). V was cut by 2 bases and J by 7 bases, with 8 bases left in between. Germline V gene sequence: CDR1 SGHTA, CDR2 FQGNSA. The CDR3 extends over 12 amino acids. The CDR3 DNA is TGTGCCAGCAGCTTATCTACAGGGACCCAGTACTTC. Translation: CASSLSTGTQYF.

This clonotype was detected ten times or more. This sequence joins TRBV29-1 and TRBJ2-7; D gene uncertain. Looked up from germline, CDR1 is SQVTM and CDR2 is ANQGSEA. CDR3 length: 12 residues. Trimming pared 7 bases from V and 6 bases from J, leaving 16 bases between. The CDR3 nucleotides read TGCAGCGCAGGTCCCCAGGCCGGCGAGCAGTACTTC. Its translation is CSAGPQAGEQYF.

By its share, this clonotype is medium-sized (0.01 to 0.1%). The chain recombines TRBV10-3 with TRBJ1-5, with 8 bases aligning to TRBD1. The V gene's germline CDR1 is ENHRY and CDR2 SYGVKD. CDR3 size: 14 residues. With 0 bases clipped from V and 7 bases from J, the junction kept 2 bases outside the gene matches. CDR3 sequence: CAISESGTGQPQHF. For the CDR3, the DNA is TGTGCCATCAGTGAGTCCGGGACAGGCCAGCCCCAGCATTTT.

This clonotype was picked up many times. The V and J genes are TRBV7-7 and TRBJ2-2; D gene uncertain. The V end was cut by 2 bases, the J end by 6 bases, with 10 bases between. The CDR3 is made up of 14 amino acids. Germline V CDR1 and CDR2: SSHAT, FNYEAQ (reference sequence). CDR3 nucleotide sequence: TGTGCCAGCAGCTTACCAAGGGAAGCCGGGGAGCTGTTTTTT. Its protein product is CASSLPREAGELFF.

The V call is TRBV6-5, the J call TRBJ1-1; no reliable D call. The CDR3 has 17 residues. Trimming left V 0 bases short and J 4 bases short, with 18 bases between. From germline, CDR1 is MNHEY and CDR2 SVGAGI. The CDR3 loop reads CASSYSGPPRLSTEAFF. Here the CDR3 DNA reads TGTGCCAGCAGTTACTCTGGACCCCCTCGGCTGAGCACTGAAGCTTTCTTT.

V gene TRBV5-5 combines with J gene TRBJ2-7, with D perhaps TRBD2 (5 bases). The ends were cut back, 1 base at V and 3 bases at J, with 8 bases in the middle. The germline CDR1 and CDR2 sequences are SGHKS and YYEKEE (reference sequence). The CDR3 is made up of 13 amino acids. CDR3 sequence: CASSLFGDYEQYF. For the CDR3, the DNA is TGTGCCAGCAGCTTGTTCGGGGACTACGAGCAGTACTTC.

This clonotype was counted between two and nine times. The CDR3, as DNA: TGCGCCAGCAGCGCTGGAGGGGCAAACTACAATGAGCAGTTCTTC. It is translated as CASSAGGANYNEQFF. The rearrangement uses TRBV5-1 and TRBJ2-1; tentative D call: TRBD2 (6 bases). From germline, CDR1 is SGHRS and CDR2 YFSETQ. This CDR3 region has 15 residues. Trimming pared 4 bases from V and 3 bases from J, leaving 14 bases between.

CDR3: CASSPRGSGAGNEQFF. DNA of the CDR3: TGTGCCAGCAGCCCCCGCGGTAGCGGTGCAGGCAATGAGCAGTTCTTC. This sequence joins TRBV7-2 and TRBJ2-1, with D possibly TRBD2 on 6 matching bases. The CDR3 loop spans 16 amino acids. V dropped 5 bases and J dropped 6 bases, with 20 bases sitting between them. CDR1 and CDR2 (germline): SGHTA, FQGNSA.

In its sample, this clonotype was seen many times. The CDR3 is CAWSTRVEQYF. The DNA for the CDR3 is TGTGCCTGGAGTACCCGGGTCGAGCAGTACTTC. The chain employs TRBV30 and TRBJ2-7; D is ambiguous. The ends were cut back, 2 bases at V and 6 bases at J, with 8 bases in the middle. CDR3 length: 11 residues. Looked up from germline, CDR1 is GTSNPN and CDR2 is SVGIG (reference sequence).

The table lists this clonotype with many counts. The chain combines TRBV5-4 with TRBJ2-7; 11 bases are a match to TRBD2. Per the germline V gene, CDR1 is SGHNT and CDR2 is YYREEE (reference sequence). CDR3 length equals 14 residues. V shed 4 bases and J 3 bases; nucleotides not matched to a gene: 3. In DNA, the CDR3 is TGTGCCAGCAGCGCTGGGACTAGCGGCTACGAGCAGTACTTC. As protein: CASSAGTSGYEQYF.

This clonotype was observed at least ten times. The chain joins TRBV6-2 or TRBV6-3 to TRBJ2-7; tentative D call: TRBD1 (5 bases). The CDR3 sequence is 13 residues long. Germline CDR1 is MNHEY and CDR2 is SVGEGT. The V gene lost 6 bases and the J gene lost 5 bases, with 14 bases spanning the gap. The CDR3 DNA reads as TGTGCCAGCAGCCGCCCTGGACATCACGAGCAGTACTTC. Translation gives CASSRPGHHEQYF.

The rearrangement uses TRBV30 and TRBJ2-1; D is unresolved. Trimming took 4 bases from V and 4 from J, leaving 20 bases between them. Germline-derived CDR1 and CDR2 are GTSNPN and SVGIG (reference sequence). This CDR3 is 16 amino acids long. CDR3 region: CAWTRQEWRPYNEQFF. In nucleotides, the CDR3 is TGTGCCTGGACTCGGCAAGAGTGGAGACCGTACAATGAGCAGTTCTTC.

This clonotype was observed at least ten times. V usage is TRBV7-9 and J usage is TRBJ2-5; 9 bases match TRBD1. Unmatched junction bases numbered 12, after V lost 5 bases and J lost 5 bases. The CDR3 covers 16 residues. The germline CDR1 and CDR2 sequences are SEHNR and FQNEAQ (reference sequence). The CDR3 reads CASSQSNRGLVETQYF. CDR3 sequence (DNA): TGTGCCAGCAGCCAGTCGAACAGGGGGCTAGTCGAGACCCAGTACTTC.

This clonotype has ten or more counts. V gene TRBV29-1 combines with J gene TRBJ2-3; 8 bases agree with TRBD1. The junction had 4 bases not matched to a gene; V was cut back by 5 bases and J by 3 bases. The CDR3 has 13 residues. Germline CDR1 SQVTM, CDR2 ANQGSEA. The CDR3 sequence: CSVRQGATDTQYF. The CDR3 coding sequence is TGCAGCGTTCGGCAGGGGGCAACAGATACGCAGTATTTT.

CDR3 in amino acids: CASSPQGMDTGELFF. The CDR3 bases are TGTGCCAGCAGCCCCCAGGGAATGGACACCGGGGAGCTGTTTTTT. The chain has TRBV7-2 and TRBJ2-2, with D possibly TRBD1 on 5 matching bases. The CDR3 has 15 residues. Trimming stripped 5 bases from V and 3 bases from J, with 13 bases between. Germline V lookup: CDR1 SGHTA, CDR2 FQGNSA. Supplemented by reference TRBV7-2 and TRBJ2-2, the full variable domain reads GAGVSQSPSNKVTEKGKDVELRCDPISGHTALYWYRQSLGQGLEFLIYFQGNSAPDKSGLPSDRFSAERTGGSVSTLTIQRTQQEDSAVYLCASSPQGMDTGELFFGEGSRLTVL.

This clonotype was picked up many times. The rearrangement uses TRBV28 and TRBJ2-3; tentative D call: TRBD1 (5 bases). The CDR3 extends over 12 amino acids. Trimming pared 6 bases from V and 5 bases from J, leaving 9 bases between. The V gene's germline CDR1 is MDHEN and CDR2 SYDVKM. CDR3 region: CASSGQEDTQYF. Written as DNA, the CDR3 is TGTGCCAGCAGCGGACAAGAAGATACGCAGTATTTT.

This clonotype appeared many times. The chain uses TRBV29-1 and TRBJ2-3, with 8 bases fitting TRBD1. Germline CDR1 reads SQVTM; CDR2 reads ANQGSEA. This CDR3 has 14 residues. J was trimmed by 0 bases and V by 6 bases; bases with no gene match: 5. CDR3 coding DNA: TGCAGCGTCGGAAACAGGGGGAGCACAGATACGCAGTATTTT. This codes for CSVGNRGSTDTQYF.

This chain joins TRBV5-1 and TRBJ1-2, with 7 bases aligning to TRBD1. CDR1 SGHRS and CDR2 YFSETQ come from the germline V gene. V lost 3 bases to trimming and J lost 8 bases; unmatched junction nucleotides: 4. This CDR3 has 12 residues. CDR3 in amino acids: CASSSGGGGYTF. The DNA of the CDR3 is TGCGCCAGCAGCTCAGGGGGTGGAGGCTACACCTTC.